This is a list of T cell receptor beta chains from one sample in a study of cytomegalovirus exposure and HLA in healthy donors. Here immunoSEQ multiplex PCR was the method, and the copy in TCRdb shows in-frame clones only, minus some. There are about 98,000 clones in the sample; about 81% occur only once, and roughly 1.5% lies in the top ten. The specimen sequenced was PBMCs. The receptors come from a man aged 35 to 55 in good health and CMV-seronegative. Each CDR3 is given with its conserved first and last residue. The D gene is left open where the match is weak. Clone size is given for some rows only: seen once, a few or many times, or a class if the clone is expanded.

. | TRBJ2-5 | TRBV5-1 | . | TGCGCCAGCAGCTTAGGATGGTCAGGACAGCAAGAGACCCAGTACTTC | CASSLGWSGQQETQYF
TRBD1 | TRBJ1-5 | TRBV2 | . | TGTGCCAGCAGTGAGATGGGGACAGGGGGCGATCAGCCCCAGCATTTT | CASSEMGTGGDQPQHF
TRBD1 | TRBJ1-4 | TRBV5-6 | . | TGTGCCAGCAGGAGATGGGACAGTAGTAATGAAAAACTGTTTTTT | CASRRWDSSNEKLFF
. | TRBJ2-7 | TRBV5-6 | . | TGTGCCAGCAGCTTGGCCCAGGAGGGGATCCTTTACGAGCAGTACTTC | CASSLAQEGILYEQYF
TRBD1 | TRBJ1-2 | TRBV4-1 | . | TGCGCCAGCAGCCACATTCGACAGGGGGCGCGCGGCTATGGCTACACCTTC | CASSHIRQGARGYGYTF
. | TRBJ2-1 | TRBV15 | . | TGTGCCACCAGCAGAGAACGAAGCAGGGGCTCCTACAATGAGCAGTTCTTC | CATSRERSRGSYNEQFF
TRBD2 | TRBJ2-2 | TRBV5-1 | . | TGCGCCAGCAGACAGACGGGACTAGCGGGGGGGCGAAGCACCGGGGAGCTGTTTTTT | CASRQTGLAGGRSTGELFF
. | TRBJ2-7 | TRBV11-2 | . | TGTGCCAGCAGCTTAGACAGAGGGCCTTACGAGCAGTACTTC | CASSLDRGPYEQYF
TRBD1 | TRBJ1-1 | TRBV5-4 | . | TGTGCCAGCAGCCGGACAGGGGAGAGAACTGAAGCTTTCTTT | CASSRTGERTEAFF
. | TRBJ1-1 | TRBV6-5 | . | TGTGCCAGCAGTAGAGGACAGACTGAAGCTTTCTTT | CASSRGQTEAFF
TRBD2 | TRBJ2-5 | TRBV7-2 | . | TGTGCCAGCAGCTTAAGTTTGCGGGGGAGACAAGAGACCCAGTACTTC | CASSLSLRGRQETQYF
TRBD1 | TRBJ1-1 | TRBV10-3 | . | TGTGCCATCAAAGGCGGACAGGGCTCTGAAGCTTTCTTT | CAIKGGQGSEAFF
. | TRBJ2-5 | TRBV19 | . | TGTGCCAGTAGTATCACTGTGAGGGAGACCCAGTACTTC | CASSITVRETQYF
TRBD1 | TRBJ1-1 | TRBV7-9 | . | TGTGCCAGCAGCCCAGGGGACAGGGTCTCTGAAGCTTTCTTT | CASSPGDRVSEAFF
. | TRBJ2-2 | TRBV2 | few | TGTGCCAGCAGGCGGTCCGGGGAGCTGTTTTTT | CASRRSGELFF
. | TRBJ1-1 | TRBV5-4 | once | TGTGCCAGCAGCTTGAGCCATCTGAACACTGAAGCTTTCTTT | CASSLSHLNTEAFF
. | TRBJ1-2 | TRBV6-5 | . | TGTGCCAGCAGTTCACGGGGGGCCTATGGCTACACCTTC | CASSSRGAYGYTF
TRBD1 | TRBJ1-4 | TRBV11-1 | . | TGTGCCAGCAGCGCGGGACAGGGGGCGCCTGTTGAAAAACTGTTTTTT | CASSAGQGAPVEKLFF
. | TRBJ1-1 | TRBV6-5 | . | TGTGCCAGCAGTTACTGGGGGGGGGCAGAAGCTTTCTTT | CASSYWGGAEAFF
. | TRBJ2-2 | TRBV30 | . | TGTGCCTGGTATCAGGGTTCTTCGAACACCGGGGAGCTGTTTTTT | CAWYQGSSNTGELFF
TRBD1 | TRBJ2-2 | TRBV4-2 | . | TGTGCCAGCAGCCAAGGGACAGGGCTAAACACCGGGGAGCTGTTTTTT | CASSQGTGLNTGELFF
. | TRBJ1-6 | TRBV6-6 | . | TGTGCCAGCAGGAACTCGGATTCACCCCTCCACTTT | CASRNSDSPLHF
. | TRBJ1-5 | TRBV6-6 | few | TGTGCCAGCAGACCTTCAGCAGGGGAGAATCAGCCCCAGCATTTT | CASRPSAGENQPQHF
TRBD1 | TRBJ1-4 | TRBV7-9 | . | TGTGCCAGCAGCTTAGCGGCTCCGGGACAGATCTTTTTT | CASSLAAPGQIFF
. | TRBJ2-6 | TRBV5-1 | . | TGCGCCAGCAGCGTAGGACAGATTCCTGGGGCCAACGTCCTGACTTTC | CASSVGQIPGANVLTF
TRBD1 | TRBJ1-6 | TRBV2 | . | TGTGCCAGCACCACGGGACAGGGACAATATTCACCCCTCCACTTT | CASTTGQGQYSPLHF
TRBD1 | TRBJ2-6 | TRBV29-1 | . | TGCAGCGTTCGGACAGGGGAAAAAGTCCTGACTTTC | CSVRTGEKVLTF
. | TRBJ1-5 | TRBV28 | once | TGTGCCAGCAGTTTTAGGGGTCCGCAGCCCCAGCATTTT | CASSFRGPQPQHF
. | TRBJ1-4 | TRBV2 | . | TGTGCCAGCAGTGAAGCGCGGACAACAACTAATGAAAAACTGTTTTTT | CASSEARTTTNEKLFF
. | TRBJ1-4 | TRBV27 | . | TGTGCCAGCAGTAGTCGAGGCAATGAAAAACTGTTTTTT | CASSSRGNEKLFF
. | TRBJ2-7 | TRBV5-1 | . | TGCGCCAGCAACAAGGACACCAACTCCTACGAGCAGTACTTC | CASNKDTNSYEQYF
TRBD2 | TRBJ2-1 | TRBV7-2 | . | TGTGCCAGAAGACTTGAGGGACTAGCGGGTTACAATGAGCAGTTCTTC | CARRLEGLAGYNEQFF
TRBD1 | TRBJ2-7 | TRBV28 | . | TGTGCCAGCACTCCGGGACAGGGCTACGAGCAGTACTTC | CASTPGQGYEQYF
. | TRBJ2-5 | TRBV5-6 | . | TGTGCCAGCGCTTTGGCCCCCTCAGGGCTGGAGACCCAGTACTTC | CASALAPSGLETQYF
. | TRBJ2-7 | TRBV29-1 | . | TGCAGCGTTGCCCCGAGACTCTCCTACGAGCAGTACTTC | CSVAPRLSYEQYF
TRBD1 | TRBJ2-7 | TRBV5-1 | . | TGCGCCAGCAGCCCTACCGGACAGGGGTCCTCCTACGAGCAGTACTTC | CASSPTGQGSSYEQYF
. | TRBJ2-1 | TRBV5-1 | . | TGCGCCAGCAGCAGCCGGGACTTAAATGAGCAGTTCTTC | CASSSRDLNEQFF
. | TRBJ2-7 | TRBV18 | . | TGTGCCAGCTCACCACAGTCCGGCTCCTACGAGCAGTACTTC | CASSPQSGSYEQYF
. | TRBJ2-5 | TRBV11-3 | . | TGTGCCAGCAGCTTCTCAGGGGCAGAGACCCAGTACTTC | CASSFSGAETQYF
TRBD1 | TRBJ1-5 | TRBV19 | once | TGTGCCAGTAGTACCACGGGACAGGGTTATAGACAGCCCCAGCATTTT | CASSTTGQGYRQPQHF
. | TRBJ1-2 | TRBV27 | . | TGTGCCAGCAGACCGCGGGGTACCTATGGCTACACCTTC | CASRPRGTYGYTF
TRBD1 | TRBJ2-5 | TRBV19 | . | TGTGCCAGTAGTCCTACAGGGGAAGAGACCCAGTACTTC | CASSPTGEETQYF
. | TRBJ1-2 | TRBV5-4 | once | TGTGCCAGCAGTACCCCGGGGGACCCCGGCTACACCTTC | CASSTPGDPGYTF
TRBD1 | TRBJ2-7 | TRBV5-1 | . | TGCGCCAGCAGGAGGACAGGGCTGTCTGACGAGCAGTACTTC | CASRRTGLSDEQYF
TRBD1 | TRBJ2-1 | TRBV5-6 | . | TGTGCCAGCAGCTCAAGAGACAGGGGGCTGACGAATGAGCAGTTCTTC | CASSSRDRGLTNEQFF
TRBD2 | TRBJ2-3 | TRBV7-3 | . | TGTGCCAGCAGCTTAAGACTAGCGGGGGGCACAGATACGCAGTATTTT | CASSLRLAGGTDTQYF
. | TRBJ1-2 | TRBV7-2 | . | TGTGCCAGCAGCTTCGACAGCGGGGGCTACACCTTC | CASSFDSGGYTF
. | TRBJ2-7 | TRBV28 | few | . | CASSTSKYEQYF
TRBD1 | TRBJ1-1 | TRBV4-1 | once | TGCGCCAGCAGCCAGACAGGGGCTGAAGCTTTCTTT | CASSQTGAEAFF
. | TRBJ1-5 | TRBV6-6 | few | TGTGCCAGCGGCCGGGGGGATAGCAATCAGCCCCAGCATTTT | CASGRGDSNQPQHF
. | TRBJ1-1 | TRBV5-1 | . | TGCGCCAGCAGCTTTGACAGCTTGAACACTGAAGCTTTCTTT | CASSFDSLNTEAFF
TRBD1 | TRBJ1-4 | TRBV5-1 | . | TGCGCCAGCAGCTCCTCCGGGACAGGGGATGAAAAACTGTTTTTT | CASSSSGTGDEKLFF
TRBD1 | TRBJ1-1 | TRBV25-1 | . | TGTGCCAGCAGCGCCGTTGGACAGGGGGTGATGAACACTGAAGCTTTCTTT | CASSAVGQGVMNTEAFF
TRBD2 | TRBJ2-5 | TRBV30 | . | TGTGCCTGTACAGCGGGGGGGCGACTAGAGACCCAGTACTTC | CACTAGGRLETQYF
TRBD1 | TRBJ1-6 | TRBV7-2 | . | TGTGCCAGCAGCCCCCGGGACAGGGGTTCCTATAATTCACCCCTCCACTTT | CASSPRDRGSYNSPLHF